This record looks at one T cell receptor beta chain sequence and its context. Its target is unknown. Only in-frame clones appear in the TCRdb table, and some are missing; sequencing was by immunoSEQ multiplex PCR. The table lists about 100,000 clones, approximately 90% of them singletons. Patients with a history of autoimmune disease or on systemic immunosuppression were excluded. This entry comes from a study of OX40 agonist ivuxolimab in advanced cancers. Study as a whole: Dosing consisted of intravenous ivuxolimab at 0.01 to 10 mg/kg every 2 weeks. Three patients got partial responses; one had hepatocellular carcinoma and two had cutaneous melanoma.

This CDR3 contains 18 residues. Unmatched junction bases numbered 21, after V lost 7 bases and J lost 5 bases. CDR1 and CDR2 (germline): WSHSY, SAAADI. Study-wide findings and caveats: Expanded clones were, on average, more numerous among CD8+ T cells than CD4+.

V usage is TRBV10-2 and J usage is TRBJ2-7, with 9 bases identical to TRBD2. The TCR comes from an adult with an advanced solid tumor such as melanoma, head and neck, liver or kidney cancer. This specimen consisted of CD4+ or CD8+ T cells sorted from blood, obtained in a trial of the OX40 agonist ivuxolimab. The CDR3 region has the DNA TGCGCCAGCACCGTTATTTATAGCGGGAGCAGCGGAGTTGACGAGCAGTACTTC. Amino acid sequence: CASTVIYSGSSGVDEQYF.